Each of the 2 T cell receptor beta chains below was sequenced from the same sample in a study of blood T cell repertoires in COVID-19. Sequencing used immunoSEQ multiplex PCR; TCRdb keeps in-frame clones, though not all of them. The table lists about 140,000 clones, 75% to 90% of them singletons, with approximately 3% in the top ten. Sequencing was done on a sample of peripheral blood. The receptor set was obtained from a woman aged 55-70 years with active COVID-19.

This rearrangement joins TRBV11-3 to TRBJ2-7, with TRBD2 as a possible D gene (5 bases). CDR1 SGHNT and CDR2 YENEEA come from the germline V gene. The V gene lost 5 bases and the J gene lost 0 bases, with 8 bases spanning the gap. The CDR3 consists of 13 residues. CDR3 sequence (DNA): TGTGCCAGCAGCCCGGGGAGCTCCTACGAGCAGTACTTC. Amino acid sequence: CASSPGSSYEQYF.

The J gene is TRBJ1-3, the V gene TRBV9; 8 positions agree with TRBD1. Germline values: CDR1 SGDLS, CDR2 YYNGEE. The CDR3 runs 18 residues. The trim removed 0 bases at V and 0 bases at J, leaving 8 bases unmatched. Written as DNA, the CDR3 is TGTGCCAGCAGCGTAGCGATGGGGACAGGCAGCTCTGGAAACACCATATATTTT. Encoded protein: CASSVAMGTGSSGNTIYF.